The 9 T cell receptor beta chains listed next were all sequenced from one sample in a study of T cell responses to AZD1222 COVID-19 vaccine. The data were produced by immunoSEQ multiplex PCR, yet TCRdb's version contains in-frame clones alone and is incomplete. The sample yields around 170,000 clones, more than 75% seen once. The specimen was peripheral blood, collected on day 0 of AZD1222 vaccination. These receptors were taken from an adult in good health.

The V and J genes are TRBV7-9 and TRBJ1-2; weak D call: TRBD1 (5 bases). The CDR3 has 16 residues. Germline V gene data show CDR1 as SEHNR and CDR2 as FQNEAQ (reference sequence). V lost 5 bases and J lost 7, with 23 bases in between. The CDR3 protein is CASSRGLDGGGRGYTF. CDR3 coding DNA: TGTGCCAGCAGCCGTGGACTGGACGGCGGGGGACGTGGCTACACCTTC.

The chain uses TRBV9 and TRBJ2-2; 8 nucleotides match TRBD2. The length of the CDR3 is 17 residues. Germline-derived CDR1 and CDR2 are SGDLS and YYNGEE. V trimming: 0 bases; J trimming: 4 bases; junction bases outside the gene matches: 8. CDR3 coding DNA: TGTGCCAGCAGCGTAGCCCCGGGGGGGTTGAGCACCGGGGAGCTGTTTTTT. It codes for CASSVAPGGLSTGELFF.

The chain employs TRBV5-5 and TRBJ1-1, with TRBD1 matching over 9 bases. Losses at the gene ends were 4 bases for V and 4 bases for J; bases not matched to a gene: 2. The V gene's germline CDR1 is SGHKS and CDR2 YYEKEE (reference sequence). The CDR3 loop spans 13 amino acids. CDR3 protein: CASSLDRGTEAFF. In nucleotides, the CDR3 is TGTGCCAGCAGCCTGGACAGGGGCACTGAAGCTTTCTTT. The variable domain in full, completed from reference TRBV5-5 and TRBJ1-1, reads DAGVTQSPTHLIKTRGQQVTLRCSPISGHKSVSWYQQVLGQGPQFIFQYYEKEERGRGNFPDRFSARQFPNYSSELNVNALLLGDSALYLCASSLDRGTEAFFGQGTRLTVV.

The chain carries TRBV25-1 and TRBJ1-1, with D unresolved. Germline CDR1 and CDR2: MGHDK and SYGVNS. The V gene lost 3 bases and the J gene lost 0 bases, with 5 bases spanning the gap. This CDR3 has 13 amino acids. The CDR3 bases are TGTGCCAGCAGTGAGGAACTGAACACTGAAGCTTTCTTT. It yields the protein CASSEELNTEAFF.

V usage is TRBV7-9 and J usage is TRBJ1-1, with 9 bases lining up with TRBD1. Germline V gene lookup returns CDR1 SEHNR and CDR2 FQNEAQ (reference sequence). The CDR3 length is 15 residues. V gave up 1 base and J gave up 1 base; unmatched junction bases: 1. The CDR3 region has the DNA TGTGCCAGCAGCTTAGTGGGACAGGGGAACACTGAAGCTTTCTTT. The encoded protein is CASSLVGQGNTEAFF.

The genes are TRBV7-9 and TRBJ1-2; maybe TRBD1 (5 bases). Trimming pared 5 bases from V and 2 bases from J, leaving 9 bases between. This CDR3 comprises 13 residues. Looked up from germline, CDR1 is SEHNR and CDR2 is FQNEAQ (reference sequence). The CDR3 sequence: CASSPDRNYGYTF. Written as DNA, the CDR3 is TGTGCCAGCAGCCCCGACAGAAACTATGGCTACACCTTC.

The rearrangement joins TRBV7-2 to TRBJ1-6; TRBD1 matches 7 bases. The trim removed 6 bases at V and 7 bases at J, leaving 6 bases unmatched. CDR3 length equals 14 residues. CDR1 is SGHTA, CDR2 FQGNSA, per germline. CDR3 sequence reads: CASRAGTVNSPLHF. As DNA, the CDR3 is TGTGCCAGCAGGGCCGGGACAGTAAATTCACCCCTCCACTTT.

The sample holds one count of this clone. J is TRBJ1-4 and V is TRBV6-5; D may be TRBD1 (6 bases). The CDR3 loop spans 15 amino acids. V shed 2 bases and J shed 8 bases, with 15 bases lying between them. Germline V gives CDR1 MNHEY, CDR2 SVGAGI. The CDR3 protein is CASSYQSRGLEKLFF. The CDR3 region has the DNA TGTGCCAGCAGTTACCAATCAAGGGGGTTGGAAAAACTGTTTTTT.

The chain joins TRBV19 to TRBJ2-2; D might be TRBD2 (5 bases). Germline CDR1 LNHDA, CDR2 SQIVND (reference sequence). Trimming shortened V by 2 bases and J by 3 bases, and 19 bases separated the two germline ends. CDR3 size: 18 residues. CDR3: CASSIISAGAIDTGELFF. CDR3 in DNA: TGTGCCAGTAGTATAATCTCGGCGGGTGCGATTGACACCGGGGAGCTGTTTTTT. Looking up the rest from reference TRBV19 and TRBJ2-2 gives the full variable domain: DGGITQSPKYLFRKEGQNVTLSCEQNLNHDAMYWYRQDPGQGLRLIYYSQIVNDFQKGDIAEGYSVSREKKESFPLTVTSAQKNPTAFYLCASSIISAGAIDTGELFFGEGSRLTVL.